This T cell receptor (beta chain) was sequenced for a study of blood T cell repertoires in COVID-19. Across the whole study: PBMCs, B-cell-depleted T cells, or T cells were the source of the cDNA or gDNA that made up the material.

J was trimmed by 10 bases and V by 5 bases; bases with no gene match: 5. The germline gives CDR1 SNHLY, CDR2 FYNNEI. The CDR3 is 14 amino acids. Repertoires were generated with immunoSEQ multiplex PCR, while TCRdb's copy carries only in-frame clones and drops some. The sample lists about 120,000 clones; approximately 92% were seen once. The specimen sequenced was peripheral blood. The source is a man in his 70s with active or convalescent COVID-19. This chain connects TRBV2 to TRBJ1-6; TRBD1 aligns across 10 bases. CDR3 amino acids: CASSRQGARSPLHF. Here the CDR3 DNA reads TGTGCCAGCAGTCGACAGGGGGCTAGGTCACCCCTCCACTTT.